This T cell receptor beta chain comes out of a study of cytomegalovirus exposure and HLA in healthy donors. The wider study: A later analysis reported the same platform for the 120 validation repertoires and the approximately 720 first-cohort repertoires.

Study-wide results and caveats: A subsequent analysis found that TCR clusters from the first cohort also tended to co-occur in the 120 validation repertoires, with less than 95% of cluster scores above 0.

The donors were members of the roughly 120-subject validation cohort (separate from the approximately 670-subject first cohort). Germline lookup yields CDR1 SGHRS and CDR2 YFSETQ. The CDR3 length is 18 residues. V was clipped by 0 bases and J by 1 base, with 14 bases between them. Only in-frame clones appear in the TCRdb table, and some are missing; sequencing was by immunoSEQ multiplex PCR. The sample carries fewer than 150,000 clones, 88% recorded once. In the case of this clone: What it binds is not known.

The sample taken for sequencing was PBMCs. The clonotype originates from a man aged 18-30 years in good health and CMV-seronegative. The chain uses TRBV5-1 and TRBJ2-6; D may be TRBD2 (6 bases). The CDR3: CASSLEGTASSGANVLTF. The CDR3 bases are TGCGCCAGCAGCTTGGAGGGGACTGCATCGTCTGGGGCCAACGTCCTGACTTTC.